The source of this TCR beta chain is a study of identical twins. The CDR3 sequence is 15 residues long. The germline V gene has CDR1 LNHNV and CDR2 YYDKDF (reference sequence). V shed 0 bases and J shed 5 bases, with 14 bases lying between them. This clonotype was recorded many times. From the 5' RACE reads, TCRdb called clonotypes with MiXCR, one entry per CDR3 protein. The sample has around 670,000 distinct CDR3 sequences; 6.1% are singletons. This TCR was recovered from a man aged 18 to 29 in good health. The sequenced sample consisted of naive T cells sorted from blood. The chain uses TRBV15 and TRBJ2-7, with D perhaps matching TRBD2 (5 bases). The CDR3 region is CATSRDPGGGNEQYF. The DNA for the CDR3 is TGTGCCACCAGCAGAGACCCCGGAGGTGGAAACGAGCAGTACTTC. The full variable domain, with the rest looked up from reference TRBV15 and TRBJ2-7, is DAMVIQNPRYQVTQFGKPVTLSCSQTLNHNVMYWYQQKSSQAPKLLFHYYDKDFNNEADTPDNFQSRRPNTSFCFLDIRSPGLGDTAMYLCATSRDPGGGNEQYFGPGTRLTVT.